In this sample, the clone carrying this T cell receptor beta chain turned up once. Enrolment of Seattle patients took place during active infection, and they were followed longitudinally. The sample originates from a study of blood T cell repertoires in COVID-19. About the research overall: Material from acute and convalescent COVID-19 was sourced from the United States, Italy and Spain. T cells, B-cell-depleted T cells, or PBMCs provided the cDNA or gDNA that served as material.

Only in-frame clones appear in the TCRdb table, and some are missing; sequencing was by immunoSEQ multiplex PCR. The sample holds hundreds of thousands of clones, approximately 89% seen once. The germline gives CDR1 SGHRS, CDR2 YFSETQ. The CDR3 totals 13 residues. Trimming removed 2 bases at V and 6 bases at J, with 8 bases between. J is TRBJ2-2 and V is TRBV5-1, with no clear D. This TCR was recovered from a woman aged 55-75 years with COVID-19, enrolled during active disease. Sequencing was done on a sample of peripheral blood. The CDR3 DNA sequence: TGCGCCAGCAGCTTCCAAGCTCCCGGGGAGCTGTTTTTT. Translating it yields CASSFQAPGELFF.